Following are 5 T cell receptor beta chains from one sample sequenced in a study of T cell responses to AZD1222 COVID-19 vaccine (dated by TCRdb to the early 2020s). The library was made by the immunoSEQ multiplex PCR assay. Sourced from immuneACCESS, this table was stored by TCRdb with only in-frame sequences that have V and J called. A share of the clones is absent; for the studies checked, an unresolved V gene accounts for under half, and the remainder has no known explanation. The sample profile shows 95,000 to 100,000 clones; about 86% of them were found once. The ten largest clonotypes hold about 1.4% of the sample. Interpreted using the paper, the time point label stands for: baseline before first vaccination. The source material was peripheral blood, sampled on day 0 of AZD1222 vaccination. These receptors all stem from an adult in good health.

The chain couples TRBV7-2 to TRBJ1-2; D call uncertain. The CDR3 consists of 16 residues. V gave up 0 bases and J gave up 1 base, with 12 bases separating them. Germline V CDR1 and CDR2: SGHTA, FQGNSA. The CDR3 reads CASSLAVGPLNYGYTF. CDR3 sequence (DNA): TGTGCCAGCAGCTTAGCGGTAGGGCCCCTTAACTATGGCTACACCTTC. Combining the CDR3 with reference TRBV7-2 and TRBJ1-2 gives the whole variable domain GAGVSQSPSNKVTEKGKDVELRCDPISGHTALYWYRQSLGQGLEFLIYFQGNSAPDKSGLPSDRFSAERTGGSVSTLTIQRTQQEDSAVYLCASSLAVGPLNYGYTFGSGTRLTVV.

The V and J genes are TRBV7-9 and TRBJ1-2; TRBD1 matches at 7 bases. Trimming cost V 4 bases and J 5 bases; bases outside gene matches: 4. Germline lookup yields CDR1 SEHNR and CDR2 FQNEAQ (reference sequence). The CDR3 has 13 amino acids. This CDR3 reads CASSSRQGYGYTF. Written as DNA, the CDR3 is TGTGCCAGCAGCTCCCGACAGGGTTATGGCTACACCTTC.

This clone was found once. The rearrangement uses TRBV19 and TRBJ2-5, with 11 nucleotides matching TRBD1. The CDR3 loop spans 15 amino acids. V lost 5 bases to trimming and J lost 5 bases; unmatched junction nucleotides: 7. Germline assignment: CDR1 LNHDA and CDR2 SQIVND (reference sequence). CDR3 residues: CASSADRGPGETQYF. DNA for the CDR3: TGTGCCAGTAGTGCGGACAGGGGGCCAGGGGAGACCCAGTACTTC. The complete variable domain, with remaining parts taken from reference TRBV19 and TRBJ2-5, reads DGGITQSPKYLFRKEGQNVTLSCEQNLNHDAMYWYRQDPGQGLRLIYYSQIVNDFQKGDIAEGYSVSREKKESFPLTVTSAQKNPTAFYLCASSADRGPGETQYFGPGTRLLVL.

V usage is TRBV27 and J usage is TRBJ2-6; D gene ambiguous. The CDR3 spans 15 residues. V shed 2 bases and J shed 0 bases, with 5 bases lying between them. Germline lookup yields CDR1 MNHEY and CDR2 SMNVEV (reference sequence). For the CDR3, the DNA is TGTGCCAGCAGTTTAGGCGACTCTGGGGCCAACGTCCTGACTTTC. It is translated as CASSLGDSGANVLTF.

This clone was recorded only once. CDR3 region: CASSLGQGGSYEQYF. Written as DNA, the CDR3 is TGTGCCAGCAGCCTTGGACAGGGAGGTTCCTACGAGCAGTACTTC. The chain is built from TRBV3-1 (or the pseudogene TRBV3-2) and TRBJ2-7, with TRBD1 identical over 8 bases. The ends lost 4 bases at V and 1 base at J; junction bases unmatched: 6. The length of the CDR3 is 15 residues. Germline CDR1 and CDR2: LGHDT and YNNKEL (reference sequence).